Each of the 28 T cell receptor beta chains below was sequenced from the same sample in a study of neurological immune-mediated disorders. MiXCR, applied by TCRdb to the 5' RACE reads, yields one record per CDR3 protein. The table has around 20,000 distinct CDR3 sequences, more than 10% seen once. Sequencing was done on a sample of PBMCs. All receptors come from a woman aged 60-75 years with HTLV-1-associated myelopathy (HAM/TSP).

This clonotype turned up a few times. This chain links TRBV11-3 with TRBJ2-1; a weak D match, TRBD1 (5 bases). CDR1 is SGHNT, CDR2 YENEEA, per germline. Trimming removed 5 bases from V and 3 bases from J, with 11 bases in between. The CDR3 is 14 residues long. Written as DNA, the CDR3 is TGTGCCAGCAGCCAGGGATCCTTCTACAATGAGCAGTTCTTC. This encodes CASSQGSFYNEQFF.

This clonotype has ten or more counts. The V call is TRBV5-1, the J call TRBJ2-3, with D perhaps assigned TRBD1 or TRBD2 (6 bases each). Trimming removed 0 bases at V and 5 bases at J, with 13 bases between. Germline CDR1 reads SGHRS; CDR2 reads YFSETQ. This CDR3 contains 15 residues. Written as DNA, the CDR3 is TGCGCCAGCAGCTTGGCGGTAGGGGGGAGAGATACGCAGTATTTT. This sequence encodes CASSLAVGGRDTQYF.

The CDR3 coding sequence is TGTGCCAGCAGCCAAGTGAGCGGGCCAGCGAACACCGGGGAGCTGTTTTTT. It encodes CASSQVSGPANTGELFF. J is TRBJ2-2 and V is TRBV14; D possibly corresponds to TRBD2 (6 bases). The CDR3 is made up of 17 amino acids. Trimming pared 1 base from V and 0 bases from J, leaving 12 bases between. Germline values: CDR1 SGHDN, CDR2 FVKESK.

The rearrangement uses TRBV6-1 and TRBJ1-2; the D gene is possibly TRBD1 (5 bases). The CDR3 is 13 amino acids. Germline values: CDR1 MNHNS, CDR2 SASEGT. Deletions cut 3 bases from V and 0 bases from J, with 5 bases between. The DNA of the CDR3 is TGTGCCAGCAGTGAGACAGCTAACTATGGCTACACCTTC. Its translation: CASSETANYGYTF.

About this clonotype: A read error may account for a junction end that differs from germline. This chain connects TRBV27 to TRBJ2-7; the D call may be TRBD1 or TRBD2 (5 bases each). Germline CDR1 reads MNHEY; CDR2 reads SMNVEV (reference sequence). The CDR3 extends over 19 amino acids. The DNA of the CDR3 is TGTGCCAGCAGTCCACTCTCCGGGACGGTCACTAGAAGCTCCTACGAGAAGTACTTC. It encodes CASSPLSGTVTRSSYEKYF.

This clonotype occurred many times. The CDR3 DNA sequence: TGCAGCGTTCGTCCCTCCGGGGGCACCTACGAGCAGTACTTC. Translated, it gives CSVRPSGGTYEQYF. The V call is TRBV29-1, the J call TRBJ2-7; D is possibly TRBD1 or TRBD2 (6 bases each). Trimming shortened V by 5 bases and J by 2 bases, and 16 bases separated the two germline ends. Germline loops: CDR1 SQVTM, CDR2 ANQGSEA. The CDR3 extends over 14 amino acids.

This clonotype appeared many times. The genes are TRBV18 and TRBJ2-7, with TRBD1 identical over 12 bases. CDR3 size: 16 residues. Per the germline V gene, CDR1 is KGHSH and CDR2 is LQKENI. V shed 0 bases and J 5 bases; nucleotides not matched to a gene: 5. CDR3 in amino acids: CASSPPGQGARNEQYF. In nucleotides, the CDR3 is TGTGCCAGCTCACCACCGGGACAGGGGGCCCGGAACGAGCAGTACTTC.

This clonotype was observed at least ten times. V and J are TRBV7-2 and TRBJ2-3, with TRBD1 matching 8 bases. CDR1 SGHTA and CDR2 FQGNSA come from the germline V gene. The CDR3 contains 16 residues. J was trimmed by 5 bases and V by 2 bases; bases with no gene match: 9. CDR3 sequence (DNA): TGTGCCAGCAGCTTAAGGGACAGGACAGGAGGAGATACGCAGTATTTT. The encoded protein is CASSLRDRTGGDTQYF.

At least ten counts were recorded for this clonotype. This rearrangement joins TRBV20-1 to TRBJ2-1, with 9 bases aligning to TRBD1. Germline CDR1 reads DFQATT; CDR2 reads SNEGSKA (reference sequence). The CDR3 runs 15 residues. Trimming removed 3 bases from V and 8 bases from J; junction bases left unmatched: 11. For the CDR3, the DNA is TGCAGTGCTAGGAACCGGGACAGGGTAGGGGATGAGCAGTTCTTC. Its protein product is CSARNRDRVGDEQFF.

V gene TRBV5-5 combines with J gene TRBJ2-3, with a possible D match to TRBD1 (6 bases). The CDR3 has 14 residues. V shed 4 bases and J shed 2 bases, with 11 bases lying between them. The germline V gene has CDR1 SGHKS and CDR2 YYEKEE (reference sequence). CDR3 bases: TGTGCCAGCAGCATTCGACAGGACACAGATACGCAGTATTTT. Its protein product is CASSIRQDTDTQYF.

This clonotype was detected ten times or more. The V call is TRBV14, the J call TRBJ2-2; D is unclear. The CDR3 sequence is 14 residues long. V shed 0 bases and J shed 1 base, with 3 bases lying between them. Germline-derived CDR1 and CDR2 are SGHDN and FVKESK. CDR3 sequence (DNA): TGTGCCAGCAGCCAAGACGGGAACACCGGGGAGCTGTTTTTT. Its protein is CASSQDGNTGELFF.

This clonotype appeared many times. The chain links TRBV3-1 to TRBJ2-1, with D possibly matching TRBD2 (6 bases). Deletions cut 4 bases from V and 4 bases from J, with 14 bases between. This CDR3 region has 15 residues. Germline V gene data show CDR1 as LGHDT and CDR2 as YNNKEL (reference sequence). The CDR3 DNA follows: TGTGCCAGCAGCCTCATAAGGGGAGGTTACAATGAGCAGTTCTTC. Encoded protein: CASSLIRGGYNEQFF.

This clonotype appeared many times. J is TRBJ2-7 and V is TRBV5-5; 7 bases are a match to TRBD2. The trim removed 2 bases at V and 3 bases at J, leaving 11 bases unmatched. CDR3 length: 16 residues. Germline V gives CDR1 SGHKS, CDR2 YYEKEE (reference sequence). The chain's CDR3 is CASSFQRASGRYEQYF. CDR3 nucleotide sequence: TGTGCCAGCAGCTTCCAACGGGCTAGCGGCCGCTACGAGCAGTACTTC.

Ten or more counts support this clonotype. The chain is built from TRBV27 and TRBJ1-6, with D possibly TRBD1 on 6 matching bases. CDR1 and CDR2 from the germline V gene are MNHEY and SMNVEV (reference sequence). The CDR3 has 13 amino acids. The germline V and J ends were trimmed by 7 bases and 9 bases, with 13 bases remaining between them. The CDR3 DNA is TGTGCCAGCAAGAGGCAGGGGTCTTCACCCCTCCACTTT. Translation: CASKRQGSSPLHF.

This clonotype was observed many times. This sequence joins TRBV20-1 and TRBJ1-1, with D hard to call. This CDR3 spans 12 amino acids. The germline V gene has CDR1 DFQATT and CDR2 SNEGSKA (reference sequence). V was shortened by 6 bases and J by 3 bases, with 11 bases between the two germline ends. The CDR3 nucleotides read TGCAGTGCCCGGTCGGAGTACACTGAAGCTTTCTTT. Amino acids: CSARSEYTEAFF.

Ten or more counts support this clonotype. J is TRBJ1-1 and V is TRBV7-2; TRBD1 agrees at 10 bases. CDR1 SGHTA and CDR2 FQGNSA come from the germline V gene. V lost 1 base, J lost 7 bases, and 9 bases stayed unmatched. The CDR3 consists of 16 residues. The CDR3 nucleotides read TGTGCCAGCAGCTTAGGACAGGGGGCCTTTCGGGGTGAAGCTTTCTTT. Protein sequence: CASSLGQGAFRGEAFF.

This clonotype was recorded at least ten times. The DNA of the CDR3 is TGTGCCACCAGTGTCGGGACAGGGGGGGGCAATGAGCAGTTCTTC. It encodes CATSVGTGGGNEQFF. The chain joins TRBV24-1 to TRBJ2-1; 11 positions agree with TRBD1. CDR1 and CDR2 from the germline V gene are KGHDR and SFDVKD. The CDR3 extends over 15 amino acids. V gave up 5 bases and J gave up 6 bases; unmatched junction bases: 5.

This clonotype was seen many times. This chain uses TRBV7-9 with TRBJ2-7; the match to TRBD1 covers 7 bases. After removal of 1 base from V and 1 base from J, the junction contained 4 bases not matched to a gene. The CDR3 loop spans 15 amino acids. The germline CDR1 and CDR2 sequences are SEHNR and FQNEAQ (reference sequence). The CDR3 spells CASSLVPGQSYEQYF. The CDR3 DNA reads TGTGCCAGCAGCTTAGTACCGGGACAGTCCTACGAGCAGTACTTC.

This clonotype was counted a few times. CDR3 region: CASSEQGTTNEKLFF. In DNA, the CDR3 is TGTGCCAGCAGTGAACAGGGTACAACTAATGAAAAACTGTTTTTT. The rearrangement uses TRBV6-5 and TRBJ1-4, with D possibly matching TRBD1 (6 bases). CDR3 length: 15 amino acids. Trimming took off 5 bases at V and 0 bases at J, with 10 bases between the two ends. CDR1 is MNHEY, CDR2 SVGAGI, per germline.

This chain links TRBV14 with TRBJ2-7, with 10 bases lining up with TRBD1. The CDR3 has 16 residues. V shed 2 bases and J 5 bases; nucleotides not matched to a gene: 9. Germline loops: CDR1 SGHDN, CDR2 FVKESK. This chain's CDR3 is CASSQHPPGTGDEQYF. The CDR3 bases are TGTGCCAGCAGCCAACATCCCCCCGGGACAGGGGACGAGCAGTACTTC. Combining the CDR3 with reference TRBV14 and TRBJ2-7 gives the whole variable domain EAGVTQFPSHSVIEKGQTVTLRCDPISGHDNLYWYRRVMGKEIKFLLHFVKESKQDESGMPNNRFLAERTGGTYSTLKVQPAELEDSGVYFCASSQHPPGTGDEQYFGPGTRLTVT.

This clonotype was found many times. The chain carries TRBV6-4 and TRBJ1-1; D not certain. This CDR3 is built from 13 residues. V dropped 5 bases and J dropped 1 base, with 8 bases sitting between them. Germline V gene sequence: CDR1 MRHNA, CDR2 SNTAGT. The CDR3 protein is CASSPGRNTEAFF. The CDR3 DNA sequence: TGTGCCAGCAGTCCGGGCCGGAACACTGAAGCTTTCTTT.

This clonotype showed up many times. The chain couples TRBV6-6 to TRBJ2-3, with TRBD2 matching 9 bases. The germline V gene encodes CDR1 MNHNY and CDR2 SVGAGI (reference sequence). Losses at the gene ends were 4 bases for V and 3 bases for J; bases not matched to a gene: 8. The CDR3 has 16 amino acids. CDR3 residues: CASSLGGRARTDTQYF. In nucleotides, the CDR3 is TGTGCCAGCAGTTTAGGCGGGAGGGCGAGGACAGATACGCAGTATTTT.

The table lists this clonotype with many counts. The V gene is TRBV12-3 or TRBV12-4, the J gene TRBJ2-1; 7 bases are a match to TRBD2. The CDR3 consists of 16 residues. Trimming took 0 bases from V and 5 from J; bases not matched to a gene: 7. This chain's CDR3 is CASSLAHGGTHNEQFF. DNA of the CDR3: TGTGCCAGCAGTTTAGCGCACGGGGGGACCCACAATGAGCAGTTCTTC.

The genes are TRBV11-3 and TRBJ2-3, with TRBD2 identical over 10 bases. This CDR3 is 18 amino acids long. Germline-derived CDR1 and CDR2 are SGHNT and YENEEA. Unmatched junction bases numbered 9, after V lost 1 base and J lost 2 bases. The CDR3 DNA follows: TGTGCCAGCAGCTTAGGAGGGGGGAGCGGGGGGGCCACAGATACGCAGTATTTT. Translation: CASSLGGGSGGATDTQYF.

This clonotype came up many times. The chain joins TRBV25-1 to TRBJ1-4, with TRBD1 matching 9 bases. The CDR3 loop spans 16 amino acids. Germline CDR1 MGHDK, CDR2 SYGVNS. With V trimmed by 2 bases and J by 3 bases, 4 bases remained unmatched. The CDR3 DNA is TGTGCCAGCAGTGAAGGCGGGACAGGGCCTAATGAAAAACTGTTTTTT. Translation gives CASSEGGTGPNEKLFF. The whole variable domain, remainder taken from reference TRBV25-1 and TRBJ1-4, is EADIYQTPRYLVIGTGKKITLECSQTMGHDKMYWYQQDPGMELHLIHYSYGVNSTEKGDLSSESTVSRIRTEHFPLTLESARPSHTSQYLCASSEGGTGPNEKLFFGSGTQLSVL.

This clonotype was counted at least ten times. This chain links TRBV7-8 with TRBJ2-6; D is possibly TRBD1 (6 bases). The CDR3 totals 17 residues. V lost 2 bases to trimming and J lost 1 base, with 12 bases between them. Germline V gives CDR1 SGHVS, CDR2 FQNEAQ. The CDR3, as DNA: TGTGCCAGCAGCTTAAAACAGGGAGTTTCTGGGGCCAACGTCCTGACTTTC. Residues: CASSLKQGVSGANVLTF.

This clonotype was recorded many times. The chain joins TRBV14 to TRBJ1-2, with unresolved D. Trimming removed 2 bases at V and 7 bases at J, with 8 bases between. The CDR3 length is 12 residues. Looked up from germline, CDR1 is SGHDN and CDR2 is FVKESK. Written as DNA, the CDR3 is TGTGCCAGCAGCCAAACTAGGGTTGGCTACACCTTC. This sequence encodes CASSQTRVGYTF.

This clonotype was seen ten or more times. The V gene is TRBV5-1, the J gene TRBJ2-7, with TRBD2 matching over 9 bases. V dropped 2 bases and J dropped 7; count of bases not matched to a gene: 4. The CDR3 has 13 residues. Germline loops: CDR1 SGHRS, CDR2 YFSETQ. This chain's CDR3 is CASSFGAGGEQYF. The CDR3 nucleotides read TGCGCCAGCAGCTTTGGAGCGGGAGGAGAGCAGTACTTC. Using reference TRBV5-1 and TRBJ2-7 for the parts outside the CDR3, the full variable domain is KAGVTQTPRYLIKTRGQQVTLSCSPISGHRSVSWYQQTPGQGLQFLFEYFSETQRNKGNFPGRFSGRQFSNSRSEMNVSTLELGDSALYLCASSFGAGGEQYFGPGTRLTVT.